A selection of T cell receptor beta chains follows, all from one sample in a study of blood T cell repertoires in COVID-19. Sequencing was performed with immunoSEQ multiplex PCR; in TCRdb, only in-frame clones are kept and a portion is missing. Of fewer than 35,000 clones listed, 75% to 85% were seen once; the top ten hold around 6.6%. Sample: peripheral blood. Receptor source: a man in his 60s with active COVID-19. CDR3s include the opening cysteine and the closing phenylalanine or tryptophan. A D gene is named only where the DNA matches it firmly. Rows give clone size only sometimes, using once, few, many, or a class for an expanded clone.

size	V	D	J	DNA	CDR3
.	TRBV27	TRBD1	TRBJ1-6	TGTGCCAGCTACCGGGACAGATATTCACCCCTCCACTTT	CASYRDRYSPLHF
.	TRBV3-1/TRBV3-2	.	TRBJ2-7	TGTGCCAGCAGCCAAGAACACCGGGGGAGCTCCTACGAGCAGTACTTC	CASSQEHRGSSYEQYF
.	TRBV9	TRBD2	TRBJ2-1	TGTGCCAGCAGCGTAGGGCTAGCGGGACTCAATGAGCAGTTCTTC	CASSVGLAGLNEQFF
.	TRBV24-1	TRBD2	TRBJ2-2	TGTGCCACCAGTGATTTGCCGGGACTAGCGGGATGGAAAACCGGGGAGCTGTTTTTT	CATSDLPGLAGWKTGELFF
.	TRBV29-1	.	TRBJ1-1	TGCAGCGTTACGGGACACTTGAACACTGAAGCTTTCTTT	CSVTGHLNTEAFF
.	TRBV5-1	TRBD1	TRBJ2-7	TGCGCCAGCAGCTACGGGACAGAAGGCAACGAGCAGTACTTC	CASSYGTEGNEQYF
.	TRBV10-1	TRBD2	TRBJ2-5	TGCGCCAGCAGTGAAGGAACTAGCGGAGGGACCCAGTACTTC	CASSEGTSGGTQYF
once	TRBV28	.	TRBJ1-4	TGTGCCAGCAGTAGACAGGCCTCAGTGACTAATGAAAAACTGTTTTTT	CASSRQASVTNEKLFF
.	TRBV3-1/TRBV3-2	.	TRBJ2-1	TGTGCCAGCAGCCGGGGCACCTACAATGAGCAGTTCTTC	CASSRGTYNEQFF
.	TRBV7-3	.	TRBJ2-1	TGTGCCAGCACGGGGGGCGGTGAGCAGTTCTTC	CASTGGGEQFF
.	TRBV7-2	TRBD1	TRBJ1-2	TGTGCCAGCAGCCGGGACAGGGTGGGAGGCTACACCTTC	CASSRDRVGGYTF
.	TRBV25-1	.	TRBJ2-5	TGTGCCAGCAGCGTGTGGGGGGAAGAGACCCAGTACTTC	CASSVWGEETQYF
.	TRBV10-1	TRBD1	TRBJ2-1	TGCGCCAGCAGTGAGCGGACAGGGGGTAGAAATGAGCAGTTCTTC	CASSERTGGRNEQFF
.	TRBV24-1	TRBD1	TRBJ2-3	TGTGCCACCAGTGATCCAGGGGGCGCGGATCCTAATACGCAGTATTTT	CATSDPGGADPNTQYF
.	TRBV9	TRBD1	TRBJ2-1	TGTGCCAGCAGCCTTGGGACAGGCGGGGAATTGTTCTTC	CASSLGTGGELFF
.	TRBV11-2	TRBD2	TRBJ2-1	TGTGCCAGCAGCCTACAGACTAGCGGGAGGGAAGGGGAGCAGTTCTTC	CASSLQTSGREGEQFF
.	TRBV7-2	.	TRBJ1-1	TGTGCCAGCAGCTCTTACCGACGGGACATGAACACTGAAGCTTTCTTT	CASSSYRRDMNTEAFF
.	TRBV7-6	TRBD1	TRBJ2-1	TGTGCCAGCAGCTTGGACAGGGGGGTCTACAATGAGCAGTTCTTC	CASSLDRGVYNEQFF
.	TRBV27	.	TRBJ2-4	TGTGCCAGCAGTTTTCCCGGGAGAAGTGACATTCAGTACTTC	CASSFPGRSDIQYF
.	TRBV18	TRBD2	TRBJ2-7	TGTGCCAGCTCACTAGCGGGTCTGACCTACGAGCAGTACTTC	CASSLAGLTYEQYF
.	TRBV9	TRBD1	TRBJ1-2	TGTGCCAGCAGCGTAGATACGGGACAGGGATATGGCTACACCTTC	CASSVDTGQGYGYTF
few	TRBV7-9	.	TRBJ2-1	TGTGCCAGCAGCTCGCGCCACTCAGGTGAGCAGTTCTTC	CASSSRHSGEQFF
.	TRBV6-5	.	TRBJ2-5	TGTGCCAGCAGCTGGACAGGGAGGGAAGAGACCCAGTACTTC	CASSWTGREETQYF
.	TRBV28	TRBD2	TRBJ2-2	TGTGCCAGCTTCCCGACCCTTCTAGCGGGAAACACCGGGGAGCTGTTTTTT	CASFPTLLAGNTGELFF